What follows are 9 T cell receptor beta chains derived from one specimen sequenced in a study of blood T cell repertoires in COVID-19 (dated by TCRdb to 2019 to 2021). Libraries came from the immunoSEQ multiplex PCR assay. TCRdb stores this immuneACCESS table with in-frame sequences only. Part of the clones is absent; in the studies checked, under half of the shortfall reflects unresolved V genes, and no reason is known for the rest. For this sample there are around 150,000 clones; approximately 84% appear just once. Of the sample, under 10% falls within the top ten clones. Specimen: peripheral blood. Receptors originate from a woman of 80 years or more in a cohort sampled during active or convalescent COVID-19.

The count of this clone is one. V and J are TRBV28 and TRBJ2-1; TRBD2 is a possible D gene (6 bases). V lost 8 bases, J lost 0 bases, and 17 bases lay in between. Germline V gene sequence: CDR1 MDHEN, CDR2 SYDVKM. The CDR3 is made up of 16 amino acids. Here the CDR3 reads CASAQRGFSSYNEQFF. In DNA form, the CDR3 reads TGTGCCAGCGCCCAACGGGGGTTTTCCTCCTACAATGAGCAGTTCTTC. The variable domain in full, with the rest retrieved from reference TRBV28 and TRBJ2-1, is DVKVTQSSRYLVKRTGEKVFLECVQDMDHENMFWYRQDPGLGLRLIYFSYDVKMKEKGDIPEGYSVSREKKERFSLILESASTNQTSMYLCASAQRGFSSYNEQFFGPGTRLTVL.

The rearrangement links TRBV4-2 to TRBJ1-4; the D gene is possibly TRBD1 (6 bases). Trimming took 4 bases from V and 10 from J, leaving 16 bases between them. Germline-derived CDR1 and CDR2 are LGHNA and YNFKEQ. The CDR3 has 14 residues. The CDR3 spells CASSPRTAHGKLFF. The CDR3 DNA reads as TGTGCCAGCAGCCCGAGGACAGCCCATGGAAAACTGTTTTTT.

V and J are TRBV6-2 or TRBV6-3 and TRBJ2-7, with D possibly matching TRBD1 (6 bases). The CDR3 has 12 residues. Germline CDR1 is MNHEY and CDR2 is SVGEGT. V lost 5 bases and J lost 5, with 10 bases in between. As DNA, the CDR3 is TGTGCCAGCAGTCCACACAGGGACGAGCAGTACTTC. Protein: CASSPHRDEQYF.

This clone was counted a few times. The chain recombines TRBV4-1 with TRBJ1-1; D not resolved. The CDR3 consists of 13 residues. The V end lost 6 bases, the J end lost 5 bases, and 13 bases lay between the germline ends. CDR1 and CDR2 (germline): MGHRA, YSYEKL. The CDR3 reads CASSRVGRTEAFF. The CDR3 DNA reads TGCGCCAGCAGTAGGGTCGGGAGAACTGAAGCTTTCTTT.

V usage is TRBV18 and J usage is TRBJ2-1; 15 positions agree with TRBD2. Germline CDR1 and CDR2: KGHSH and LQKENI. The CDR3 extends over 18 amino acids. The V gene end was trimmed by 2 bases and the J gene end by 3 bases; junction bases not matched to a gene: 5. Here the CDR3 DNA reads TGTGCCAGCTCACCATCGGGACTAGCGGGGGGCCTCTACAATGAGCAGTTCTTC. Its protein product is CASSPSGLAGGLYNEQFF.

The chain carries TRBV3-1 (or the pseudogene TRBV3-2) and TRBJ2-3; 7 nucleotides match TRBD2. The germline V gene encodes CDR1 LGHDT and CDR2 YNNKEL (reference sequence). V gave up 8 bases and J gave up 2 bases; unmatched junction bases: 7. The CDR3 contains 14 residues. This CDR3 reads CASRASGYTDTQYF. CDR3 bases: TGTGCCAGCCGGGCTAGCGGTTACACAGATACGCAGTATTTT.

The CDR3 DNA is TGTGCCAGCAGGACAGGGAAATTAACCTACAATGAGCAGTTCTTC. Residues: CASRTGKLTYNEQFF. V is TRBV6-5 and J is TRBJ2-1; 7 bases line up with TRBD1. Per germline, CDR1 MNHEY and CDR2 SVGAGI. The CDR3 has 15 residues. Germline trimming cut 6 bases from V and 2 bases from J; bases unmatched to any gene: 7.

The chain links TRBV2 to TRBJ1-2; no definite D call. This CDR3 is built from 13 residues. CDR1 SNHLY and CDR2 FYNNEI come from the germline V gene. V dropped 5 bases and J dropped 3 bases, with 10 bases sitting between them. The CDR3 DNA is TGTGCCAGCAGTCAGGATCTTTACTATGGCTACACCTTC. This sequence encodes CASSQDLYYGYTF.

This sequence joins TRBV15 and TRBJ1-4; D remains unclear. This CDR3 spans 15 amino acids. Trimming removed 0 bases from V and 4 bases from J, with 9 bases in between. Germline lookup yields CDR1 LNHNV and CDR2 YYDKDF (reference sequence). The CDR3 region has the DNA TGTGCCACCAGCAGAGACGCAGACTATAATGAAAAACTGTTTTTT. Its protein is CATSRDADYNEKLFF.